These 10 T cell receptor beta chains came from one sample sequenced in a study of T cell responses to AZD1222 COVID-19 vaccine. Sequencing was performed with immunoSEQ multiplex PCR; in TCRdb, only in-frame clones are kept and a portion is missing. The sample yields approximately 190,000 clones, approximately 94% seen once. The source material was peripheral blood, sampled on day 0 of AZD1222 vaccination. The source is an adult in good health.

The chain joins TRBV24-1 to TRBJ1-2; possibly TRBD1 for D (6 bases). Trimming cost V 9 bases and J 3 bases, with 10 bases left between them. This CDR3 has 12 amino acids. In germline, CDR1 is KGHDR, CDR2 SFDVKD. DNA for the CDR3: TGTGCCACCCGAGGGGGAGACTATGGCTACACCTTC. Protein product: CATRGGDYGYTF.

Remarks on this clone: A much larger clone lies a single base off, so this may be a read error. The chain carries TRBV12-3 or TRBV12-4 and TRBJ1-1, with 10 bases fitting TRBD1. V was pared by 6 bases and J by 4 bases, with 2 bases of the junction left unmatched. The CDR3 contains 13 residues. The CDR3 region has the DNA TGTGCCAGCAGATGGACAGGGGGCACTGAAGCTTTCTTT. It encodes CASRWTGGTEAFF.

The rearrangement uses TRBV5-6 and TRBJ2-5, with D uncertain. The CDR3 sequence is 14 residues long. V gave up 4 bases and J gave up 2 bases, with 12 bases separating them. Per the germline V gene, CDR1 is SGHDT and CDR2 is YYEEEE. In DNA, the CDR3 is TGTGCCAGCAGCCCCCTCGGGCTACAAGAGACCCAGTACTTC. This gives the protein CASSPLGLQETQYF.

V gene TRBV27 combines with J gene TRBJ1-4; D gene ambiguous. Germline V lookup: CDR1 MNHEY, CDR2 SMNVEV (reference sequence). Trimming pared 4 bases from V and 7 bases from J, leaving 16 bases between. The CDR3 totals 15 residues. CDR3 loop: CASSYLQLGSEKLFF. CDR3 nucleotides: TGTGCCAGCAGTTACCTCCAGCTAGGAAGTGAAAAACTGTTTTTT.

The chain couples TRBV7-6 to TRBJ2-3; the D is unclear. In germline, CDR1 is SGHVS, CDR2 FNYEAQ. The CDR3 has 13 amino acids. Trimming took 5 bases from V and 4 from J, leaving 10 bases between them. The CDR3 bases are TGTGCCAGCAGCCTTGGACGTGCAGATACGCAGTATTTT. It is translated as CASSLGRADTQYF.

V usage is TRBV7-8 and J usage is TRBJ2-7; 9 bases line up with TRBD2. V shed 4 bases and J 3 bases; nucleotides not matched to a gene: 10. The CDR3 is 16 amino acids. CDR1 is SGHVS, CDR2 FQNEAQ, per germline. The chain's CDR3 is CASSSRRLAELYEQYF. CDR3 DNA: TGTGCCAGCAGCTCCCGGCGACTAGCGGAGCTCTACGAGCAGTACTTC.

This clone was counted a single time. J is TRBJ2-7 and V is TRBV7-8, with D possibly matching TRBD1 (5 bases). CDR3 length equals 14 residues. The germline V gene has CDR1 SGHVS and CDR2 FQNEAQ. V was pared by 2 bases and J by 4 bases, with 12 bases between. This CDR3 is CASSLRQGFYEQYF. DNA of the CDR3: TGTGCCAGCAGCTTACGCCAGGGATTTTACGAGCAGTACTTC.

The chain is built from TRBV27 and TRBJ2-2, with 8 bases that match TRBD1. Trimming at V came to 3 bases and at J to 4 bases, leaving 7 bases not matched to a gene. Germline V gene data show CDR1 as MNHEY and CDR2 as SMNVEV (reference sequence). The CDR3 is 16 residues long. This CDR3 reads CASSFGQGASTGELFF. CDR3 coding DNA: TGTGCCAGCAGTTTTGGCCAGGGGGCTTCCACCGGGGAGCTGTTTTTT.

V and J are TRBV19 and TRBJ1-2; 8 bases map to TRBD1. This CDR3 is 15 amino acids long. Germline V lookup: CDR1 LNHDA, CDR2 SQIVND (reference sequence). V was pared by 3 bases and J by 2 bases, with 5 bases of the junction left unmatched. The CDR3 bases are TGTGCCAGTAGTATGCGACAGGGGCTAAACTATGGCTACACCTTC. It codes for CASSMRQGLNYGYTF.

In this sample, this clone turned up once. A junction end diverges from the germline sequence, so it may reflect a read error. CDR3 bases: TGTGCCAGCAGTTTAGGACAGTACTATGGCTACACCTTC. This encodes CASSLGQYYGYTF. This chain connects TRBV7-2 to TRBJ1-2, with D maybe TRBD1 (6 bases). Germline V gene lookup returns CDR1 SGHTA and CDR2 FQGNSA. The CDR3 is 13 residues long.